The next 23 T cell receptor beta chains were all read from a single sample in a study of OX40 agonist ivuxolimab in advanced cancers. Profiled with immunoSEQ multiplex PCR; TCRdb holds only in-frame clones, not every one. The data show about 32,000 clones, 89% seen once. The sequencing used CD4+ or CD8+ T cells sorted from blood, collected in a trial of the OX40 agonist ivuxolimab. The receptors stem from an adult with an advanced solid tumor such as melanoma, head and neck, liver or kidney cancer.

This chain links TRBV15 with TRBJ1-5; 8 bases agree with TRBD1. V lost 4 bases, J lost 5 bases, and 7 bases stayed unmatched. Germline CDR1 LNHNV, CDR2 YYDKDF (reference sequence). This CDR3 is 15 amino acids long. The CDR3 reads CATSNTGGMDQPQHF. Here the CDR3 DNA reads TGTGCCACCAGCAATACAGGGGGGATGGATCAGCCCCAGCATTTT.

The chain has TRBV2 and TRBJ1-6, with D possibly matching TRBD1 (5 bases). Looked up from germline, CDR1 is SNHLY and CDR2 is FYNNEI. V dropped 5 bases and J dropped 7 bases, with 12 bases sitting between them. This CDR3 spans 14 amino acids. In DNA form, the CDR3 reads TGTGCCAGCAGTTCGGGGGAGGGGAATTCACCCCTCCACTTT. Its protein is CASSSGEGNSPLHF.

This chain joins TRBV7-9 and TRBJ2-5; D is uncertain. There are 10 residues in the CDR3. Trimming left V 1 base short and J 6 bases short, with 0 bases between. The V gene's germline CDR1 is SEHNR and CDR2 FQNEAQ (reference sequence). The CDR3 DNA is TGTGCCAGCAGCTTAGAGACCCAGTACTTC. Translated: CASSLETQYF.

The genes are TRBV4-1 and TRBJ2-7; possibly TRBD1 for D (6 bases). Germline lookup yields CDR1 MGHRA and CDR2 YSYEKL. This CDR3 spans 14 amino acids. With 5 bases removed from V and 2 bases from J, the gap between germline ends came to 13 bases. For the CDR3, the DNA is TGCGCCAGCAGCTATACGACAGGCGCCTACGAGCAGTACTTC. Translated, it gives CASSYTTGAYEQYF.

CDR3 sequence: CASSVWTGPEAFF. The CDR3 DNA reads as TGCGCCAGCAGCGTATGGACAGGCCCTGAAGCTTTCTTT. The V gene is TRBV5-1, the J gene TRBJ1-1, with 7 bases that match TRBD1. This CDR3 region has 13 residues. With 4 bases clipped from V and 6 bases from J, the junction kept 6 bases outside the gene matches. Germline CDR1 is SGHRS and CDR2 is YFSETQ.

This clone was observed a handful of times. CDR3 amino acids: CASSPSAGTIHEQYF. The DNA for the CDR3 is TGTGCCAGCAGCCCTTCCGCCGGGACGATCCACGAGCAGTACTTC. This chain joins TRBV27 and TRBJ2-7, with D perhaps assigned TRBD1 or TRBD2 (5 bases each). Germline lookup yields CDR1 MNHEY and CDR2 SMNVEV (reference sequence). This CDR3 spans 15 amino acids. V lost 6 bases to trimming and J lost 5 bases, with 20 bases between them.

The chain recombines TRBV11-2 with TRBJ2-1, with D hard to call. Trimming took off 1 base at V and 10 bases at J, with 14 bases between the two ends. The CDR3 runs to 14 residues. Germline V lookup: CDR1 SGHAT, CDR2 FQNNGV. CDR3 loop: CASSLAESPWEQFF. Written as DNA, the CDR3 is TGTGCCAGCAGCTTAGCTGAGTCTCCCTGGGAGCAGTTCTTC.

The CDR3 loop is CASSLDRGSYEQYF. The DNA of the CDR3 is TGTGCCAGCAGCTTGGATCGGGGTTCCTACGAGCAGTACTTC. This chain links TRBV5-5 with TRBJ2-7; a weak D match, TRBD2 (5 bases). The V end lost 0 bases, the J end lost 1 base, and 8 bases lay between the germline ends. Looked up from germline, CDR1 is SGHKS and CDR2 is YYEKEE (reference sequence). This CDR3 spans 14 amino acids.

The J gene is TRBJ1-5, the V gene TRBV30; 7 positions match TRBD1. Trimming removed 6 bases from V and 3 bases from J; junction bases left unmatched: 5. Germline values: CDR1 GTSNPN, CDR2 SVGIG (reference sequence). This CDR3 spans 13 amino acids. The CDR3 sequence is CACSGTDNQPQHF. The DNA of the CDR3 is TGTGCCTGCTCCGGGACAGACAATCAGCCCCAGCATTTT.

Comments on this clone: Different DNA sequences within this sample yield the same CDR3. This chain links TRBV5-6 with TRBJ2-6; D is unresolved. V was pared by 2 bases and J by 0 bases, with 6 bases between. The CDR3 has 15 amino acids. CDR1 is SGHDT, CDR2 YYEEEE, per germline. Here the CDR3 reads CASSLAFSGANVLTF. The CDR3 nucleotides read TGTGCCAGCAGCTTAGCCTTCTCTGGGGCCAACGTCCTGACTTTC.

This chain connects TRBV2 to TRBJ1-5; possibly TRBD1 for D (6 bases). CDR1 and CDR2 from the germline V gene are SNHLY and FYNNEI. This CDR3 is 14 amino acids long. Between the trimmed V and J ends, which lost 7 bases and 1 base, there was a span of 11 bases. CDR3 loop: CASTRGLSNQPQHF. The CDR3 coding sequence is TGTGCCAGCACCCGGGGGCTGAGCAATCAGCCCCAGCATTTT.

The chain couples TRBV28 to TRBJ1-1, with 11 nucleotides matching TRBD1. The CDR3 consists of 14 residues. V was clipped by 5 bases and J by 6 bases; unmatched bases: 5. From germline, CDR1 is MDHEN and CDR2 SYDVKM. The chain's CDR3 is CASSLGQGGAEAFF. In DNA form, the CDR3 reads TGTGCCAGCAGTCTGGGACAGGGGGGAGCTGAAGCTTTCTTT.

This rearrangement joins TRBV6-5 to TRBJ2-7; D unclear. Germline V gives CDR1 MNHEY, CDR2 SVGAGI. The CDR3 extends over 16 amino acids. V was clipped by 0 bases and J by 2 bases, with 14 bases between them. CDR3 in DNA: TGTGCCAGCAGTTACTCGATCGGCAGTAAGCCCTACGAGCAGTACTTC. The encoded protein is CASSYSIGSKPYEQYF.

This clone was counted only a few times. The chain combines TRBV6-1 with TRBJ1-1; perhaps TRBD1 as D (6 bases). Trimming cost V 6 bases and J 1 base, with 9 bases left between them. CDR1 is MNHNS and CDR2 is SASEGT in the germline V gene. The CDR3 sequence is 13 residues long. In nucleotides, the CDR3 is TGTGCCAGCAGCCCAGGGGAGAACACTGAAGCTTTCTTT. Translation: CASSPGENTEAFF.

V gene TRBV7-8 combines with J gene TRBJ1-1, with 7 bases matching TRBD1. CDR1 is SGHVS and CDR2 is FQNEAQ in the germline V gene. V shed 5 bases, J shed 5 bases, and the junction held 17 bases outside the gene matches. CDR3 length: 17 residues. The CDR3 loop is CASSRISEGAKGTEAFF. CDR3 sequence (DNA): TGTGCCAGCAGCAGAATCTCCGAGGGGGCGAAGGGGACTGAAGCTTTCTTT.

This rearrangement joins TRBV6-5 to TRBJ1-1; tentatively, D is TRBD1 (5 bases). Germline assignment: CDR1 MNHEY and CDR2 SVGAGI. The V end was cut by 2 bases, the J end by 1 base, with 5 bases between. The CDR3 sequence is 13 residues long. CDR3 sequence reads: CASSYGQNTEAFF. CDR3 DNA sequence: TGTGCCAGCAGTTACGGACAGAACACTGAAGCTTTCTTT.

The gene calls are TRBV5-8 and TRBJ2-7; 7 bases map to TRBD1. The CDR3 length is 13 residues. CDR1 and CDR2 (germline): SGHTS, YDEGEE. V trimming: 0 bases; J trimming: 6 bases; junction bases outside the gene matches: 3. This CDR3 is CASSLAGGLEQYF. The CDR3 nucleotides are TGTGCCAGCAGCTTGGCAGGGGGTCTCGAGCAGTACTTC.

This clone was detected a few times. The J gene is TRBJ1-2, the V gene TRBV4-1; 11 bases line up with TRBD1. This CDR3 has 16 residues. The germline CDR1 and CDR2 sequences are MGHRA and YSYEKL. Trimming took 3 bases from V and 4 from J; bases not matched to a gene: 7. This CDR3 is CASSQYGTGGSYGYTF. The CDR3 DNA sequence: TGCGCCAGCAGCCAGTACGGGACAGGGGGATCCTATGGCTACACCTTC.

The gene calls are TRBV5-8 and TRBJ2-7; perhaps TRBD1 as D (5 bases). This CDR3 is built from 15 residues. V was trimmed by 0 bases and J by 4 bases, leaving 14 bases between them. In germline, CDR1 is SGHTS, CDR2 YDEGEE. For the CDR3, the DNA is TGTGCCAGCAGCTTGGAAGGGGATTCGGGTTACGAGCAGTACTTC. As protein: CASSLEGDSGYEQYF.

CDR3 coding DNA: TGTGCCAGCAGTTCAGGGGTTGGGGAGACCCAGTACTTC. The encoded protein is CASSSGVGETQYF. The chain joins TRBV6-5 to TRBJ2-5; a weak D match, TRBD1 (6 bases). Trimming removed 4 bases at V and 5 bases at J, with 11 bases between. The CDR3 has 13 residues. Germline V gene lookup returns CDR1 MNHEY and CDR2 SVGAGI.

This clone was recorded only once. This chain joins TRBV7-9 and TRBJ2-3; 9 bases fit TRBD1. This CDR3 region has 17 residues. The V gene end was trimmed by 5 bases and the J gene end by 0 bases; junction bases not matched to a gene: 9. Germline V gene lookup returns CDR1 SEHNR and CDR2 FQNEAQ (reference sequence). CDR3 coding DNA: TGTGCCAGCAGCGGCAGGACAGGGGCGTCTAGCACAGATACGCAGTATTTT. It specifies CASSGRTGASSTDTQYF.

The genes are TRBV6-6 and TRBJ1-5; possible D gene TRBD1, 5 bases. CDR3 length equals 14 residues. V lost 7 bases to trimming and J lost 6 bases, with 16 bases between them. The germline CDR1 and CDR2 sequences are MNHNY and SVGAGI (reference sequence). In DNA form, the CDR3 reads TGTGCCAGCAATTTCCAGGGTAGCGGTCAGCCCCAGCATTTT. It translates to CASNFQGSGQPQHF.

The rearrangement joins TRBV7-9 to TRBJ2-3; 8 bases are a match to TRBD1. The CDR3 has 13 residues. CDR1 is SEHNR and CDR2 is FQNEAQ in the germline V gene (reference sequence). The V and J ends lost 6 bases and 3 bases, in that order; junction bases with no gene match: 2. The CDR3, as DNA: TGTGCCAGCAGGACAGGGGAAACAGATACGCAGTATTTT. It translates to CASRTGETDTQYF.